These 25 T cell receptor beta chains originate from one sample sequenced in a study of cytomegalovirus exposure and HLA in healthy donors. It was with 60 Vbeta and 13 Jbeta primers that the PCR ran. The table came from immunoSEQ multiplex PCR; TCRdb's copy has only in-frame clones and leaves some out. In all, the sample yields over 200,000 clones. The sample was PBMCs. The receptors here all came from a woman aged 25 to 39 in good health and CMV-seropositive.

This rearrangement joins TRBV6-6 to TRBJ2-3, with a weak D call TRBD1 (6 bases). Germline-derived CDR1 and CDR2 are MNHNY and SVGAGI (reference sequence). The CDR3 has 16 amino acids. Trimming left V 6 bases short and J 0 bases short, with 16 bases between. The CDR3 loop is CASRIDRSTSTDTQYF. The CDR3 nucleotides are TGTGCCAGCAGGATTGACAGGAGTACTAGCACAGATACGCAGTATTTT.

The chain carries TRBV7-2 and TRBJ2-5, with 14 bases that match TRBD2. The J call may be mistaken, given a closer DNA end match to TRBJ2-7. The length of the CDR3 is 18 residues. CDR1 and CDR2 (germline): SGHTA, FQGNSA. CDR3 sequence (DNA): TGTGCCAGCAGCTCCCGGACTAGCGGGAGGACCTCCTCCTACGAGCAGTACTTC. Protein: CASSSRTSGRTSSYEQYF.

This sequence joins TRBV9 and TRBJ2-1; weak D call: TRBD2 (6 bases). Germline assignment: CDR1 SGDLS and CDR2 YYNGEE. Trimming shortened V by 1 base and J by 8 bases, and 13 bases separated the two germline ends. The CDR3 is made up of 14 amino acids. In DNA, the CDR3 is TGTGCCAGCAGCGTATCCGGGATAGCGGATGAGCAGTTCTTC. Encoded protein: CASSVSGIADEQFF. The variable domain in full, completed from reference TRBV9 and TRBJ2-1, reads DSGVTQTPKHLITATGQRVTLRCSPRSGDLSVYWYQQSLDQGLQFLIQYYNGEERAKGNILERFSAQQFPDLHSELNLSSLELGDSALYFCASSVSGIADEQFFGPGTRLTVL.

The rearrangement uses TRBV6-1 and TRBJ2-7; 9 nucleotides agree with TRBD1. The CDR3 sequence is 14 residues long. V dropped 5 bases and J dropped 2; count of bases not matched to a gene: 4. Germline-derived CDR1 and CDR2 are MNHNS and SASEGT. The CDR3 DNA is TGTGCCAGCAGTTCGGGACAGGGTACCTACGAGCAGTACTTC. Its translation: CASSSGQGTYEQYF.

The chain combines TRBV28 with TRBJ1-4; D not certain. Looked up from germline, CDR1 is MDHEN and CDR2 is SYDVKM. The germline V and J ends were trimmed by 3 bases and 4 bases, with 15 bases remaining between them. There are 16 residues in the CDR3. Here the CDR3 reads CASSFNSILGNEKLFF. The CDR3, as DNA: TGTGCCAGCAGTTTCAACAGCATTCTTGGTAATGAAAAACTGTTTTTT.

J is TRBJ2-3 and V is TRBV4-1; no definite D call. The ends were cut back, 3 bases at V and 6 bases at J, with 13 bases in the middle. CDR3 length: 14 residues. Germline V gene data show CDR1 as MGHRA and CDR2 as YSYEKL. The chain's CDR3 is CASSHDLRGDTQYF. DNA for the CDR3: TGCGCCAGCAGCCACGACCTTAGAGGTGATACGCAGTATTTT.

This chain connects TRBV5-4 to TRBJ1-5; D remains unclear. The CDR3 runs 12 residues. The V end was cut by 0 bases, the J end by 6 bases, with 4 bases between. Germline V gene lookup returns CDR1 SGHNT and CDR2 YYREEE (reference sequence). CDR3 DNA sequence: TGTGCCAGCAGCTTGGACGGTCAGCCCCAGCATTTT. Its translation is CASSLDGQPQHF.

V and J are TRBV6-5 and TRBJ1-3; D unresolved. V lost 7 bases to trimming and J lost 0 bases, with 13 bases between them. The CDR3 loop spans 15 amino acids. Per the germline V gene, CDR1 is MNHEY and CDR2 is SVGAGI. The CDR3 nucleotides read TGTGCCAGCACGTCGAGGGTGTTCTCTGGAAACACCATATATTTT. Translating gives CASTSRVFSGNTIYF.

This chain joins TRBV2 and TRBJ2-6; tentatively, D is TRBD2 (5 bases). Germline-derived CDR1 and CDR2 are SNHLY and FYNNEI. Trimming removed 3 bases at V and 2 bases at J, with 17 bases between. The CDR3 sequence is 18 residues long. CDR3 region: CASSDPVRTYTGANVLTF. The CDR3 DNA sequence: TGTGCCAGCAGTGATCCAGTAAGGACTTACACTGGGGCCAACGTCCTGACTTTC.

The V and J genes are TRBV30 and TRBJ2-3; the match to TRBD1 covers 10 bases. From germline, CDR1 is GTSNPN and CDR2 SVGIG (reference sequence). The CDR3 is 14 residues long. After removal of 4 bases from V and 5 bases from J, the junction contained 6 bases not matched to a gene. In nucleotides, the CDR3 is TGTGCCTGGAACCGGGACAGGGGTTTAGATACGCAGTATTTT. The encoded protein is CAWNRDRGLDTQYF.

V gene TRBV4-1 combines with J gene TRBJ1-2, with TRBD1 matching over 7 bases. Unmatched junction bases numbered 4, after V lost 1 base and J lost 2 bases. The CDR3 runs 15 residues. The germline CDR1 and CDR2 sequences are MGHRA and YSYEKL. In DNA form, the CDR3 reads TGCGCCAGCAGCCAAGCGAGGGGACAGAACTATGGCTACACCTTC. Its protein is CASSQARGQNYGYTF.

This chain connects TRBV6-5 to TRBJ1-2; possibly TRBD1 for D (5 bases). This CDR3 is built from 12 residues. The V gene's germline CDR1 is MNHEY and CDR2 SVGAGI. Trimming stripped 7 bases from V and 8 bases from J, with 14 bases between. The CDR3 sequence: CASKRAGRGYTF. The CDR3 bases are TGTGCCAGCAAGAGGGCGGGACGAGGCTACACCTTC.

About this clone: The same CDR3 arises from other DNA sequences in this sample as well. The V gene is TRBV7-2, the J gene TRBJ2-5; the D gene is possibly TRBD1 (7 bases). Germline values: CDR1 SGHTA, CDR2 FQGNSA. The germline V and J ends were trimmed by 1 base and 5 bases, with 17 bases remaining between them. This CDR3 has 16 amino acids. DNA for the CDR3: TGTGCCAGCAGCTTAGGAGGAGGGGGCGCGCGGGAGACCCAGTACTTC. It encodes CASSLGGGGARETQYF.

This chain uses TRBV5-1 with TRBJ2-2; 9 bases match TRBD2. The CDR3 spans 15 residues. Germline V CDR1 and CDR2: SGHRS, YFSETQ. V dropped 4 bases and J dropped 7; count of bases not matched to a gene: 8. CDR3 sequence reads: CASSRIAGADGELFF. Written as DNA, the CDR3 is TGCGCCAGCAGCCGTATAGCGGGAGCTGACGGGGAGCTGTTTTTT.

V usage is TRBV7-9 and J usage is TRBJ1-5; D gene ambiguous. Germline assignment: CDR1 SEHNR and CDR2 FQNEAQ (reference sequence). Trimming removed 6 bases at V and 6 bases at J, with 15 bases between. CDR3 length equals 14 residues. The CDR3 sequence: CASSSSGESQPQHF. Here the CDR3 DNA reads TGTGCCAGCAGTTCGTCCGGGGAAAGTCAGCCCCAGCATTTT. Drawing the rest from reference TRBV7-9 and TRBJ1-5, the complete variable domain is DTGVSQNPRHKITKRGQNVTFRCDPISEHNRLYWYRQTLGQGPEFLTYFQNEAQLEKSRLLSDRFSAERPKGSFSTLEIQRTEQGDSAMYLCASSSSGESQPQHFGDGTRLSIL.

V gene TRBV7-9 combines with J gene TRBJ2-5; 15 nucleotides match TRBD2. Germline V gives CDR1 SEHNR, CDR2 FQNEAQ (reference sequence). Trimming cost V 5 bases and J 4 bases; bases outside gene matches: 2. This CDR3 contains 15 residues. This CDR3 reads CASSRGLAGGETQYF. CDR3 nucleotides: TGTGCCAGCAGCCGGGGACTAGCGGGAGGAGAGACCCAGTACTTC.

This chain's CDR3 is CASSLGGDRYEQYF. In nucleotides, the CDR3 is TGTGCCAGCAGCTTAGGCGGGGATCGATACGAGCAGTACTTC. The chain recombines TRBV7-9 with TRBJ2-5; weak D call: TRBD2 (6 bases). The DNA end favors TRBJ2-7, so the J call may be wrong. The V gene's germline CDR1 is SEHNR and CDR2 FQNEAQ (reference sequence). The CDR3 totals 14 residues.

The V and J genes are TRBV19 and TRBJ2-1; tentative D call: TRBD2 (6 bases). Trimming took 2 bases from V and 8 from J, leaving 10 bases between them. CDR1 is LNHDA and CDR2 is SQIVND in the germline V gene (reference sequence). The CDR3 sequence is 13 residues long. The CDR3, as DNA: TGTGCCAGTAGTATAACTAGCAGGTATGAGCAGTTCTTC. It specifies CASSITSRYEQFF.

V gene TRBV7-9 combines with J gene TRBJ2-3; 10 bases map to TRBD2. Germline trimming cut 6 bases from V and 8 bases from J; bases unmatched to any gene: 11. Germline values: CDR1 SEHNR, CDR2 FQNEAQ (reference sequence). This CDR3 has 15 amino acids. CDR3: CASSTPAGGTGTQYF. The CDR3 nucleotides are TGTGCCAGCAGTACCCCAGCGGGGGGGACCGGTACGCAGTATTTT.

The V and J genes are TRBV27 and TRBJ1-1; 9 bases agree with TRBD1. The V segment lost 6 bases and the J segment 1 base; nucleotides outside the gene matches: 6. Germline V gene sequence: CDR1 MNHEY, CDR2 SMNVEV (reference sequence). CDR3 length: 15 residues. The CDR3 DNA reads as TGTGCCAGCAGCCGGGACAGGGAGGCGAACACTGAAGCTTTCTTT. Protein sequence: CASSRDREANTEAFF.

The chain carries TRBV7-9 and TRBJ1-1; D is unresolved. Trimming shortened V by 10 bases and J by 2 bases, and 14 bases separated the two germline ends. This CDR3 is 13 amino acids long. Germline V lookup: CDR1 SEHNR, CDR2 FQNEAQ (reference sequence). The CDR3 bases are TGTGCCACAAGACACGAATCAAACACTGAAGCTTTCTTT. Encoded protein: CATRHESNTEAFF.

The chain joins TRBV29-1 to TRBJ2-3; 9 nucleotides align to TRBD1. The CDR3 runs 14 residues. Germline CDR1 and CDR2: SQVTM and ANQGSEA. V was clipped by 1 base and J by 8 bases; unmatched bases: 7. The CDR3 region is CSVEGGTGPGTQYF. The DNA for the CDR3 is TGCAGCGTTGAAGGAGGGACAGGGCCAGGTACGCAGTATTTT.

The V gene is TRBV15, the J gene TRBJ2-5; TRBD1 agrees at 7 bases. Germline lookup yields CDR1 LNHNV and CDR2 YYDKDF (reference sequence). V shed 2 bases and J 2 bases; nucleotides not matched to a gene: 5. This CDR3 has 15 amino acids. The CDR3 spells CATSRPQGWQETQYF. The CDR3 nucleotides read TGTGCCACCAGCAGACCACAGGGGTGGCAAGAGACCCAGTACTTC. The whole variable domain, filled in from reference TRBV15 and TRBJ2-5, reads DAMVIQNPRYQVTQFGKPVTLSCSQTLNHNVMYWYQQKSSQAPKLLFHYYDKDFNNEADTPDNFQSRRPNTSFCFLDIRSPGLGDTAMYLCATSRPQGWQETQYFGPGTRLLVL.

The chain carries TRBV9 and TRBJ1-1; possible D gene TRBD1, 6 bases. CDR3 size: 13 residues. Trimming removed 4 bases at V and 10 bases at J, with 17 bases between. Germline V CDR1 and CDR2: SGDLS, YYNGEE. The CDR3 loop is CASSFGTTGAAFF. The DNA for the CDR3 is TGTGCCAGCAGCTTCGGGACAACTGGGGCAGCTTTCTTT.

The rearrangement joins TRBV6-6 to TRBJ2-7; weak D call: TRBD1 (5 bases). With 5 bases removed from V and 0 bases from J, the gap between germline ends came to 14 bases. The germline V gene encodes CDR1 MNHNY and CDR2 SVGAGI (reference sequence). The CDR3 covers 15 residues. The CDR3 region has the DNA TGTGCCAGCAGTGGCACCGTGACAGACTCCTACGAGCAGTACTTC. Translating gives CASSGTVTDSYEQYF.